One and the same sample provided the 21 T cell receptor beta chains below, sequenced in a study of blood T cell repertoires in COVID-19. The repertoire was sequenced with immunoSEQ multiplex PCR; TCRdb's copy has only in-frame clones and lacks some. Of under 65,000 clones listed, roughly 90% were seen once; the top ten hold 15% to 20%. What was sequenced was peripheral blood. The receptor source for this set is a man of 80 years or more with acute or convalescent COVID-19.

V gene TRBV19 combines with J gene TRBJ1-6, with 9 bases fitting TRBD1. This CDR3 region has 16 residues. The germline CDR1 and CDR2 sequences are LNHDA and SQIVND (reference sequence). V lost 1 base to trimming and J lost 7 bases; unmatched junction nucleotides: 5. DNA of the CDR3: TGTGCCAGTAGTATAGGTGGGACAGGGACGAATTCACCCCTCCACTTT. This encodes CASSIGGTGTNSPLHF.

The rearrangement uses TRBV5-1 and TRBJ2-5, with a tentative D call TRBD1 (6 bases). The CDR3 length is 13 residues. V lost 5 bases, J lost 3 bases, and 11 bases lay in between. Germline V gene sequence: CDR1 SGHRS, CDR2 YFSETQ. CDR3 residues: CASSSRTEETQYF. Written as DNA, the CDR3 is TGCGCCAGCAGTTCCAGGACAGAAGAGACCCAGTACTTC.

The chain employs TRBV7-2 and TRBJ2-3, with TRBD1 matching 7 bases. V gave up 3 bases and J gave up 2 bases; unmatched junction bases: 11. Germline CDR1 reads SGHTA; CDR2 reads FQGNSA. The CDR3 spans 17 residues. The CDR3 reads CASSFTGATSFTDTQYF. Written as DNA, the CDR3 is TGTGCCAGCAGCTTTACAGGGGCTACCTCCTTCACAGATACGCAGTATTTT.

J is TRBJ1-5 and V is TRBV6-4, with D maybe TRBD1 (5 bases). Trimming left V 0 bases short and J 9 bases short, with 18 bases between. The germline CDR1 and CDR2 sequences are MRHNA and SNTAGT. This CDR3 is built from 16 residues. CDR3 protein: CASSDSSEGRKGPQHF. CDR3 sequence (DNA): TGTGCCAGCAGTGACTCGAGTGAGGGGAGGAAGGGGCCCCAGCATTTT.

V usage is TRBV6-5 and J usage is TRBJ2-5; 7 nucleotides match TRBD2. V shed 0 bases and J 5 bases; nucleotides not matched to a gene: 3. This CDR3 comprises 14 residues. Germline V CDR1 and CDR2: MNHEY, SVGAGI. The CDR3: CASSYSGGGETQYF. Here the CDR3 DNA reads TGTGCCAGCAGTTACTCGGGGGGAGGGGAGACCCAGTACTTC.

The rearrangement links TRBV9 to TRBJ1-2, with 10 bases aligning to TRBD1. Germline CDR1 is SGDLS and CDR2 is YYNGEE. After removal of 0 bases from V and 3 bases from J, the junction contained 2 bases not matched to a gene. The CDR3 contains 15 residues. CDR3 residues: CASSVGQGADYGYTF. CDR3 coding DNA: TGTGCCAGCAGCGTAGGACAGGGGGCGGACTATGGCTACACCTTC.

V is TRBV11-2 and J is TRBJ2-5; 9 bases align to TRBD2. J lost 5 bases, V lost 1 base, and 5 bases had no gene match. CDR1 SGHAT and CDR2 FQNNGV come from the germline V gene. The CDR3 runs 15 residues. CDR3 loop: CASSLVSGGRETQYF. CDR3 DNA sequence: TGTGCCAGCAGCTTAGTTAGCGGGGGACGGGAGACCCAGTACTTC. Filled out from reference TRBV11-2 and TRBJ2-5, the complete variable domain reads EAGVAQSPRYKIIEKRQSVAFWCNPISGHATLYWYQQILGQGPKLLIQFQNNGVVDDSQLPKDRFSAERLKGVDSTLKIQPAKLEDSAVYLCASSLVSGGRETQYFGPGTRLLVL.

The rearrangement links TRBV30 to TRBJ1-2; 12 bases match TRBD1. Trimming took 3 bases from V and 4 from J; bases not matched to a gene: 3. The length of the CDR3 is 14 residues. Germline loops: CDR1 GTSNPN, CDR2 SVGIG (reference sequence). As DNA, the CDR3 is TGTGCCTGGAGGGGGACAGGGGGCCTCTATGGCTACACCTTC. Protein sequence: CAWRGTGGLYGYTF. Filled out from reference TRBV30 and TRBJ1-2, the complete variable domain reads SQTIHQWPATLVQPVGSPLSLECTVEGTSNPNLYWYRQAAGRGLQLLFYSVGIGQISSEVPQNLSASRPQDRQFILSSKKLLLSDSGFYLCAWRGTGGLYGYTFGSGTRLTVV.

V gene TRBV30 combines with J gene TRBJ1-2; the D gene is possibly TRBD1 (5 bases). This CDR3 region has 15 residues. Germline lookup yields CDR1 GTSNPN and CDR2 SVGIG (reference sequence). Trimming took off 0 bases at V and 1 base at J, with 12 bases between the two ends. The CDR3 nucleotides are TGTGCCTGGAGTGTACACAGGACCCTTAACTATGGCTACACCTTC. Translating it yields CAWSVHRTLNYGYTF.

The rearrangement joins TRBV6-5 to TRBJ2-7; TRBD1 agrees at 9 bases. V shed 5 bases, J shed 3 bases, and the junction held 5 bases outside the gene matches. CDR3 length equals 14 residues. Germline V CDR1 and CDR2: MNHEY, SVGAGI. The CDR3 protein is CASSTGTGFYEQYF. CDR3 in DNA: TGTGCCAGCAGTACCGGGACAGGGTTCTACGAGCAGTACTTC.

The gene calls are TRBV14 and TRBJ1-5; no clear D gene. The CDR3 contains 14 residues. Trimming stripped 3 bases from V and 6 bases from J, with 12 bases between. Germline assignment: CDR1 SGHDN and CDR2 FVKESK. As DNA, the CDR3 is TGTGCCAGCAGCCAGTCCGGGGTTATTCAGCCCCAGCATTTT. It encodes CASSQSGVIQPQHF.

The V gene is TRBV5-6, the J gene TRBJ2-7; D perhaps matches TRBD2 (5 bases). The CDR3 has 18 residues. Trimming cost V 3 bases and J 5 bases, with 27 bases left between them. From germline, CDR1 is SGHDT and CDR2 YYEEEE. The CDR3 sequence is CASSSPRLARLARDEQYF. CDR3 sequence (DNA): TGTGCCAGCAGCTCTCCAAGGCTGGCCAGGCTCGCGCGGGACGAGCAGTACTTC.

The J gene is TRBJ1-1, the V gene TRBV6-5, with D maybe TRBD1 (6 bases). The germline CDR1 and CDR2 sequences are MNHEY and SVGAGI. The CDR3 has 15 residues. V was pared by 6 bases and J by 7 bases, with 21 bases between. The CDR3 bases are TGTGCCAGCAGGCAGACCGGGAGGGGGACCTTTGAAGCTTTCTTT. This translates into CASRQTGRGTFEAFF.

The chain carries TRBV7-9 and TRBJ2-1, with TRBD1 matching over 7 bases. CDR1 and CDR2 (germline): SEHNR, FQNEAQ (reference sequence). Germline trimming cut 5 bases from V and 8 bases from J; bases unmatched to any gene: 6. The CDR3 has 13 residues. The chain's CDR3 is CASSIGQAYEQFF. DNA of the CDR3: TGTGCCAGCAGCATCGGACAGGCGTATGAGCAGTTCTTC.

The rearrangement uses TRBV6-2 or TRBV6-3 and TRBJ1-5, with D unclear. Germline V gene data show CDR1 as MNHEY and CDR2 as SVGEGT. The CDR3 sequence is 12 residues long. Trimming left V 2 bases short and J 5 bases short, with 4 bases between. DNA of the CDR3: TGTGCCAGCAGTTACCCGGATCAGCCCCAGCATTTT. Translated: CASSYPDQPQHF.

The J gene is TRBJ2-1, the V gene TRBV7-9; 9 bases align to TRBD1. V shed 5 bases and J 6 bases; nucleotides not matched to a gene: 5. CDR1 SEHNR and CDR2 FQNEAQ come from the germline V gene (reference sequence). This CDR3 comprises 14 residues. CDR3 in amino acids: CASSQGQGFNEQFF. As DNA, the CDR3 is TGTGCCAGCAGCCAGGGACAGGGTTTCAATGAGCAGTTCTTC.

The J gene is TRBJ2-3, the V gene TRBV5-5; TRBD2 matches at 8 bases. The trim removed 0 bases at V and 2 bases at J, leaving 8 bases unmatched. The CDR3 spans 17 residues. Germline V gene lookup returns CDR1 SGHKS and CDR2 YYEKEE (reference sequence). Here the CDR3 DNA reads TGTGCCAGCAGCTTGGGAGTGGTTAGCGGGGCCACAGATACGCAGTATTTT. Its translation is CASSLGVVSGATDTQYF.

The chain has TRBV6-1 and TRBJ2-3; maybe TRBD2 (7 bases). Germline V lookup: CDR1 MNHNS, CDR2 SASEGT. The CDR3 runs to 15 residues. V shed 1 base and J shed 4 bases, with 12 bases lying between them. The CDR3 sequence is CASSEGGGAADTQYF. CDR3 coding DNA: TGTGCCAGCAGTGAAGGGGGGGGCGCAGCAGATACGCAGTATTTT.

The genes are TRBV6-6 and TRBJ2-7; 7 nucleotides match TRBD2. V dropped 7 bases and J dropped 10; count of bases not matched to a gene: 13. Looked up from germline, CDR1 is MNHNY and CDR2 is SVGAGI (reference sequence). CDR3 length: 13 residues. Here the CDR3 DNA reads TGTGCCAGCACCCCGGGACTACCTAACAAACAGTACTTC. Protein: CASTPGLPNKQYF.

This clone has only one observation. The DNA of the CDR3 is TGTGCCAGCAGCCTTACAGGGGCTGGAAACACCATATATTTT. Residues: CASSLTGAGNTIYF. The chain recombines TRBV3-1 (or the pseudogene TRBV3-2) with TRBJ1-3; 7 positions agree with TRBD1. This CDR3 comprises 14 residues. Germline CDR1 reads LGHDT; CDR2 reads YNNKEL (reference sequence). The V and J ends lost 4 bases and 2 bases, in that order; junction bases with no gene match: 2.

The chain recombines TRBV5-1 with TRBJ1-1; 7 bases match TRBD1. CDR1 is SGHRS, CDR2 YFSETQ, per germline. The CDR3 runs 14 residues. V dropped 4 bases and J dropped 3; count of bases not matched to a gene: 6. This CDR3 reads CASSRVGQDTEAFF. DNA for the CDR3: TGCGCCAGCAGCCGCGTTGGACAGGACACTGAAGCTTTCTTT.